The rows below give T cell receptor beta chains drawn from one sample of a study of control samples from healthy donors and cancer patients. The method was immunoSEQ multiplex PCR; TCRdb's version includes in-frame clones alone and lacks a portion of them. In the table there are about 51,000 clones, under 90% of which are singletons. Sequenced sample: blood. The receptors originated from a man aged 70 or older in good health. Each CDR3 is given with its conserved first and last residue. A D gene is named only where the DNA matches it firmly. Clone size is not always given. Where it is, it says once, few, many or a class for expanded clones.

clone_size	v_call	d_call	j_call	cdr3_nt	cdr3_aa
.	TRBV28	TRBD1	TRBJ2-5	TGTGCCAGCAGACCTTCTGGGACAGAGGAGACCCAGTACTTC	CASRPSGTEETQYF
.	TRBV12-2	.	TRBJ2-7	TGTGCAAGTCGCTTTAGCCCAAGACTAGCGGGAGGGCCTGATGTCGCCTACGAGCAGTACTTC	CASRFSPRLAGGPDVAYEQYF
.	TRBV5-6	.	TRBJ1-2	TGTGCCAGCAGCTTTTACACAGGGAGATATGGCTACACCTTC	CASSFYTGRYGYTF
.	TRBV5-4	.	TRBJ1-4	TGTGCCAGCAGCTCGAACAGGGAGGCTAATGAAAAACTGTTTTTT	CASSSNREANEKLFF
.	TRBV11-2	.	TRBJ2-7	TGTGCCAGCAGCCTCCCGTTTGGGATCCGGTCCTACGAGCAGTACTTC	CASSLPFGIRSYEQYF
.	TRBV28	.	TRBJ2-2	TGTGCCAGCAGTCGTGCCCCGGCGGGTACCGGGGAGCTGTTTTTT	CASSRAPAGTGELFF
.	TRBV2	TRBD1	TRBJ1-4	TGTGCCAGCAGTGGTAAGGGGGCTGAAAAACTGTTTTTT	CASSGKGAEKLFF
.	TRBV10-3	TRBD1	TRBJ2-7	TGTGCCATCAGCCGAGACAGGGGCGATCTCTACGAGCAGTACTTC	CAISRDRGDLYEQYF
.	TRBV5-4	TRBD1	TRBJ2-3	TGTGCCAGCAGTTTACTTGGACAGGGCACAGATACGCAGTATTTT	CASSLLGQGTDTQYF
.	TRBV5-1	TRBD1	TRBJ1-2	TGCGCCAGCTGGACCGGGACAGGGGCCTATGGCTACACCTTC	CASWTGTGAYGYTF
.	TRBV5-5	.	TRBJ1-2	TGTGCCAGCAGCTTTGACAACTATGGCTACACCTTC	CASSFDNYGYTF
.	TRBV5-1	.	TRBJ1-1	TGCGCCAGCAGCTGGGGGTTAGGGGGATGGAACACTGAAGCTTTCTTT	CASSWGLGGWNTEAFF
.	TRBV3-1/TRBV3-2	.	TRBJ1-2	TGTGCAAGCGGCGGCGGGTATGGCTACACCTTC	CASGGGYGYTF
.	TRBV5-1	.	TRBJ1-1	TGCGCCAGCAGCTTTGCTCTGGGATTGAACACTGAAGCTTTCTTT	CASSFALGLNTEAFF
.	TRBV6-5	.	TRBJ1-2	TGTGCCAGCAGAGAGGGTGGACTGGAGGCTGAGACCTTC	CASREGGLEAETF
.	TRBV5-1	.	TRBJ2-7	TGCGCCAGCAGTTCGAGTCGACTAGACTACGAGCAGTACTTC	CASSSSRLDYEQYF
.	TRBV11-3	.	TRBJ2-5	TGTGCCAGCAGCCCCCGGCAGCGGAACCAAGAGACCCAGTACTTC	CASSPRQRNQETQYF
.	TRBV11-3	TRBD2	TRBJ2-3	TGTGCCAGCAGCGTTTGGTGGGGGACTAGTCAAGATACGCAGTATTTT	CASSVWWGTSQDTQYF
.	TRBV5-5	TRBD2	TRBJ2-3	TGTGCCAGCAGCCGCGAACTAGCGGGGGGGCGAGATACGCAGTATTTT	CASSRELAGGRDTQYF
.	TRBV15	.	TRBJ1-2	TGTGCCACCAGCAGAGCAGTCAGATATGGCTACACCTTC	CATSRAVRYGYTF
.	TRBV14	.	TRBJ2-7	TGTGCCAGCAGCCAAGAAACGGCAGGGAGAGAGCAGTACTTC	CASSQETAGREQYF
.	TRBV28	.	TRBJ1-6	TGTGCCAGCAGTTCATTGCCCGAGACAGTGACGAATTCACCCCTCCACTTT	CASSSLPETVTNSPLHF
.	TRBV25-1	TRBD2	TRBJ2-5	TGTGCCAGCAGTGAATATATAGCTAGCGGGGATCAAGAGACCCAGTACTTC	CASSEYIASGDQETQYF
.	TRBV7-3	.	TRBJ2-3	TGTGCCAGCAGCTCCCTCGGGGCCAGCACAGATACGCAGTATTTT	CASSSLGASTDTQYF
.	TRBV5-4	.	TRBJ1-1	TGTGCCAGCAGAAGAGTGGAGGGCACTGAAGCTTTCTTT	CASRRVEGTEAFF
.	TRBV11-3	.	TRBJ2-1	TGTGCCAGCAGCTTAGATCCCTCTAGGGGAGAGCAGTTCTTC	CASSLDPSRGEQFF
.	TRBV7-3	.	TRBJ1-5	TGTGCCAGCAGCTTATATGACAATCAGCCCCAGCATTTT	CASSLYDNQPQHF
few	TRBV5-6	.	TRBJ1-3	TGTGCCAGCAGCCGGGGCTCGGGGGCCGAACTAAACACCATATATTTT	CASSRGSGAELNTIYF
once	TRBV12-3/TRBV12-4	.	TRBJ1-2	TGTGCCAGCAGTTTAGTTCTGGACGGCTACACCTTC	CASSLVLDGYTF
.	TRBV5-1	.	TRBJ2-7	TGCGCCAGCAGCTTGGGGGGGGCCCCCTACGAGCAGTACTTC	CASSLGGAPYEQYF
once	TRBV18	.	TRBJ2-3	TGTGCCAGCTCACCACCGTCAGGGATTACAGATACGCAGTATTTT	CASSPPSGITDTQYF
.	TRBV7-2	.	TRBJ2-7	TGTGCCAGCAGCTTAATGACAGACTACGAGCAGTACTTC	CASSLMTDYEQYF
.	TRBV9	TRBD2	TRBJ2-5	TGTGCCAGCAGCTCAGGGACTAGCGGGGGGGCTGGGGAGACCCAGTACTTC	CASSSGTSGGAGETQYF